This T cell receptor (beta chain) was profiled in a study of blood T cell repertoires in COVID-19. Per the germline V gene, CDR1 is KGHSH and CDR2 is LQKENI. The CDR3 runs to 17 residues. V lost 4 bases to trimming and J lost 0 bases, with 15 bases between them. This clone appeared a single time. Original data processing: Scientists estimated how many nucleated cells there were by amplifying reference gene primers. Produced via immunoSEQ multiplex PCR; TCRdb's table is partial and in-frame only. D and trimming come from the DNA, and the V and J calls and clone size come from that table. Among around 400,000 clones listed, approximately 87% were seen once.

The sequencing sample was made of peripheral blood. The gene calls are TRBV18 and TRBJ1-4; D unresolved. The receptor's source is a woman aged 25 to 45 with COVID-19, enrolled during active disease. CDR3 nucleotide sequence: TGTGCCAGCTCACGCTTGGCGGAATCGGCAACTAATGAAAAACTGTTTTTT. Translated, it gives CASSRLAESATNEKLFF.